The clone carrying this T cell receptor (beta chain) was counted once. This sample was included in a study of blood T cell repertoires in COVID-19. Overall study context: From T cells, B-cell-depleted T cells, or PBMCs came the material, which was cDNA or gDNA.

Measured with immunoSEQ multiplex PCR; TCRdb has only the in-frame clones, and not every one. The data contain about 160,000 clones, approximately 85% of them singletons. The CDR3 loop spans 14 amino acids. Trimming stripped 7 bases from V and 8 bases from J, with 20 bases between. Germline CDR1 and CDR2: MNHEY and SVGAGI. V usage is TRBV6-5 and J usage is TRBJ1-2; perhaps TRBD1 as D (5 bases). This TCR came from a man older than 75 with COVID-19, enrolled during active disease. The sequencing input was peripheral blood. The CDR3 is CASTPWGRESGYTF. DNA of the CDR3: TGTGCCAGCACCCCTTGGGGCAGGGAAAGCGGCTACACCTTC.